This entry concerns a single TCR beta chain. V shed 3 bases and J shed 1 base, with 10 bases lying between them. The CDR3 has 15 residues. Germline V gene lookup returns CDR1 LGHDT and CDR2 YNNKEL (reference sequence). This sample is part of a study of blood T cell repertoires in COVID-19. Here immunoSEQ multiplex PCR was the method, and the copy in TCRdb shows in-frame clones only, minus some. Among about 250,000 clones listed, roughly 80% were seen once. V gene TRBV3-1 (or the pseudogene TRBV3-2) combines with J gene TRBJ2-1; D is uncertain. The receptor comes from a woman of 80 years or more with acute or convalescent COVID-19. Sequencing used peripheral blood. CDR3 bases: TGTGCCAGCAGCCACGAACGCCTATCCTACAATGAGCAGTTCTTC. Its translation is CASSHERLSYNEQFF.